The present entry profiles one T cell receptor (beta chain) with its context. The antigen is undetermined. These data are taken from a study of metastatic and nonmetastatic thyroid tumors. For the study at large: Peripheral blood and tumor or nodule samples from malignant and benign thyroid patients were compared.

Findings and limits, study-wide: In both blood and tumor samples, TCR beta diversity was reported significantly higher for malignant than benign nodules.

The CDR3 consists of 14 residues. The germline gives CDR1 SGHAT, CDR2 FQNNGV. With V trimmed by 0 bases and J by 11 bases, 8 bases remained unmatched. Thyroid surgery was preceded by no treatment in any patient. Methods used by the authors: A distant-metastasis classifier for papillary thyroid cancer was built using CDR3 differences across clinicopathological groups. TCRdb redid the clone calls on the PCR reads using MiXCR. TCRdb's processing, not the authors' own work, is the source of the V and J calls. Of over 25,000 clones detected, roughly 21% appear once; the ten largest clones hold under 9.5%. This clonotype was obtained from a female donor with papillary thyroid cancer or a benign thyroid nodule (not recorded which). Some clones in this sample may be carry-over from other donors' samples. Input material: blood. The chain couples TRBV11-2 to TRBJ2-7; 9 bases map to TRBD1. CDR3 loop: CASSLDPRDRAEYF. In nucleotides, the CDR3 is TGTGCCAGCAGCTTAGATCCACGGGACAGGGCTGAGTACTTC.